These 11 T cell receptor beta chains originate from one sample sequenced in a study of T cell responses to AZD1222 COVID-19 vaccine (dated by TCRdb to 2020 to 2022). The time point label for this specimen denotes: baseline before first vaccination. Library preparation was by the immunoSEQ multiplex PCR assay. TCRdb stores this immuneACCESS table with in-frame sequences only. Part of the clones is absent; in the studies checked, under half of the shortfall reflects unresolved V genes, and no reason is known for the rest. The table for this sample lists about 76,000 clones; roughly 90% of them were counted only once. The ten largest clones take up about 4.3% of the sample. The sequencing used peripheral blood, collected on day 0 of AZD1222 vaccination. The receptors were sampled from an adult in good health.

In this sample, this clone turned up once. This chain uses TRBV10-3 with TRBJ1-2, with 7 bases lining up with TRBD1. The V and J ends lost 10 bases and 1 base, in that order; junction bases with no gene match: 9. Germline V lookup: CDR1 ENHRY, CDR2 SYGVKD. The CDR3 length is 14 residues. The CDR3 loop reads CATSRDSGNYGYTF. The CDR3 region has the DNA TGTGCCACATCGCGGGACAGTGGTAACTATGGCTACACCTTC.

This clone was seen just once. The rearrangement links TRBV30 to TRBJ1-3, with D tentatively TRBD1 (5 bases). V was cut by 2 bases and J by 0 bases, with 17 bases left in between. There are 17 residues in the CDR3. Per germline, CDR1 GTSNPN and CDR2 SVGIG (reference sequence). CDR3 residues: CAWSSRGTADSGNTIYF. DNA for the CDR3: TGTGCCTGGAGTTCGCGAGGGACGGCCGACTCTGGAAACACCATATATTTT.

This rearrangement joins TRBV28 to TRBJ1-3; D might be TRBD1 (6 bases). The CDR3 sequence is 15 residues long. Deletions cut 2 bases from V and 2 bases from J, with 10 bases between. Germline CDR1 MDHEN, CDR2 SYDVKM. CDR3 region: CASSLLGTTGNTIYF. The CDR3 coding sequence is TGTGCCAGCAGTTTACTTGGGACAACTGGAAACACCATATATTTT.

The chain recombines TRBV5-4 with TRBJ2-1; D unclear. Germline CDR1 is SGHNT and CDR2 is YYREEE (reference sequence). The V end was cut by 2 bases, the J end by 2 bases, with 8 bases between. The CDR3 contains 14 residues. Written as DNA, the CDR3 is TGTGCCAGCAGCTTAGGTCTGCCCTACAATGAGCAGTTCTTC. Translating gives CASSLGLPYNEQFF.

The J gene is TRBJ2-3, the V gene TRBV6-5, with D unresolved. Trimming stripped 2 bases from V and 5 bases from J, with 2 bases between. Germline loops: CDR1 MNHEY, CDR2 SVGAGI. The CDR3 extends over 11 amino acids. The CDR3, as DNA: TGTGCCAGCAGTTACGAAGATACGCAGTATTTT. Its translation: CASSYEDTQYF.

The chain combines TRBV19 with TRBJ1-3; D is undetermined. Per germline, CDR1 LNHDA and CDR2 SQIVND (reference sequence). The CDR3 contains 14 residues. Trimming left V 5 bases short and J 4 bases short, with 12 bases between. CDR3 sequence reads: CASSAMDDGNTIYF. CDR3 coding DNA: TGTGCCAGTAGTGCGATGGACGACGGAAACACCATATATTTT.

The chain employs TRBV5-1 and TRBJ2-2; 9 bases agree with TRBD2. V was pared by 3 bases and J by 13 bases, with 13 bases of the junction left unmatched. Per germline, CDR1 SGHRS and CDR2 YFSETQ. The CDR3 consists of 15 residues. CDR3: CASSSLAGGRSRLFF. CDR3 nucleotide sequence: TGCGCCAGCAGCTCTCTGGCGGGGGGGCGGTCGAGGCTGTTTTTT.

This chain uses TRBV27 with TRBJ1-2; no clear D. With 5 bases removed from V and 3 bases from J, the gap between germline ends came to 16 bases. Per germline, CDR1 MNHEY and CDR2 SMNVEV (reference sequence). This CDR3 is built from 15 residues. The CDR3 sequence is CASSLSRVEYYGYTF. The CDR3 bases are TGTGCCAGCAGTCTGTCCCGGGTCGAATACTATGGCTACACCTTC.

This CDR3 is CASGGENTGELFF. CDR3 coding DNA: TGTGCCAGCGGCGGGGAGAACACCGGGGAGCTGTTTTTT. The rearrangement joins TRBV2 to TRBJ2-2; a possible D gene is TRBD2 (6 bases). Trimming removed 8 bases from V and 1 base from J, with 8 bases in between. Germline V gives CDR1 SNHLY, CDR2 FYNNEI. This CDR3 has 13 residues.

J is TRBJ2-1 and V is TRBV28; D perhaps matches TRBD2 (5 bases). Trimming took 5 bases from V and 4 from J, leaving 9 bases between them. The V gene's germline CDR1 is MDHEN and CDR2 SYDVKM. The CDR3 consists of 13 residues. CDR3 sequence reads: CASSTGVYNEQFF. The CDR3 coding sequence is TGTGCCAGCAGTACCGGGGTATACAATGAGCAGTTCTTC. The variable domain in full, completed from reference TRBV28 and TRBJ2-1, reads DVKVTQSSRYLVKRTGEKVFLECVQDMDHENMFWYRQDPGLGLRLIYFSYDVKMKEKGDIPEGYSVSREKKERFSLILESASTNQTSMYLCASSTGVYNEQFFGPGTRLTVL.

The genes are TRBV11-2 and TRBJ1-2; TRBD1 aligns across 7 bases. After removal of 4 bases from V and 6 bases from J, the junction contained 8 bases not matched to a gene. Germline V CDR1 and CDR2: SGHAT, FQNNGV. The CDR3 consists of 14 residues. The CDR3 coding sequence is TGTGCCAGCAGCTACCTAGACAGGGTCCATGGCTACACCTTC. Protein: CASSYLDRVHGYTF. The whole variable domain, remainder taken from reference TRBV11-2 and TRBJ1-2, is EAGVAQSPRYKIIEKRQSVAFWCNPISGHATLYWYQQILGQGPKLLIQFQNNGVVDDSQLPKDRFSAERLKGVDSTLKIQPAKLEDSAVYLCASSYLDRVHGYTFGSGTRLTVV.